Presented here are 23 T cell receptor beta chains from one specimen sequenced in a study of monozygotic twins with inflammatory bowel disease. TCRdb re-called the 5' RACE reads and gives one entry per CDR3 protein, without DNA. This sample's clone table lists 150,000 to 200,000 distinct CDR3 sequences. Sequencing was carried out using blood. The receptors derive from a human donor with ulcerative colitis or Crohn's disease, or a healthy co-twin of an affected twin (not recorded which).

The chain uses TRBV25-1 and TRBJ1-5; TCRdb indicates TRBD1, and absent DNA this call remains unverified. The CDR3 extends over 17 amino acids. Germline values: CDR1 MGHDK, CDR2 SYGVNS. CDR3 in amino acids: CASSDSGTVSGNQPQHF.

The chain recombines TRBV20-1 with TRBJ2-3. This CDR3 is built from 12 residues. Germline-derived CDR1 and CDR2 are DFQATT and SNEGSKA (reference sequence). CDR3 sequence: CSATKGFDTQYF.

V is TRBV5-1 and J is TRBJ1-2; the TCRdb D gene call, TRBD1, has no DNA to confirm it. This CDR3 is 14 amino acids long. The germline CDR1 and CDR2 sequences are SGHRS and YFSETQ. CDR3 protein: CASSASQGASGYTF.

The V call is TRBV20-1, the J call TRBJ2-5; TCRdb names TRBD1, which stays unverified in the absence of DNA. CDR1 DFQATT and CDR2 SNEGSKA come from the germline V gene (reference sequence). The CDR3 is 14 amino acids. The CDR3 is CSAIMIRGKETQHF.

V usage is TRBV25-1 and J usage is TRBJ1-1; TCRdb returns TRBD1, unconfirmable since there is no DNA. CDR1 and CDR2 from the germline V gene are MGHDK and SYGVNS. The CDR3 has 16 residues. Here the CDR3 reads CASSESRQGARTEAFF.

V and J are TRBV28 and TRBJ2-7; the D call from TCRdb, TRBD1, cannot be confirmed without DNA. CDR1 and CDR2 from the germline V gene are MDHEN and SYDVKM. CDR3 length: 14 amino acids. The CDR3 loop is CAIDDRDRGYEQYF.

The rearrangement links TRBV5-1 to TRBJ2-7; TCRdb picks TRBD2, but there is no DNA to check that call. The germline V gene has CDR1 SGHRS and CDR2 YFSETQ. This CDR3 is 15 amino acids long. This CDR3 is CASRESSGPSYEQYF.

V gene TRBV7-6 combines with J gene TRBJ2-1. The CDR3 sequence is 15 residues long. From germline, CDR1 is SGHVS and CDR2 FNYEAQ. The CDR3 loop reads CASSPTMGVYNEQFF.

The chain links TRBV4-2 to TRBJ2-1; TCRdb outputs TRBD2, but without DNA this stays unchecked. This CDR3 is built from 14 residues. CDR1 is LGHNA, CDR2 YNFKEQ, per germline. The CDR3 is CASSLTSGRSGQFF.

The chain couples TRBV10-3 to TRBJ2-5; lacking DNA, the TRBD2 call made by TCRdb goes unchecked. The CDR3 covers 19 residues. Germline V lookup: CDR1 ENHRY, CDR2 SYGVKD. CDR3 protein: CAISEPRTSGRISQETQYF.

This chain's CDR3 is CASSLASGVLYEQYF. The chain recombines TRBV7-6 with TRBJ2-7; TCRdb outputs TRBD2, but without DNA this stays unchecked. Germline V gene sequence: CDR1 SGHVS, CDR2 FNYEAQ. CDR3 length: 15 residues.

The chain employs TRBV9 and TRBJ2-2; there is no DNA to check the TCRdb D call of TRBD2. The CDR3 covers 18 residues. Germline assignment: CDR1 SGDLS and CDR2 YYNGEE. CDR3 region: CASSVFAGGPSSTGELFF.

CDR3 sequence: CASSADTYEQYF. V gene TRBV6-5 combines with J gene TRBJ2-7. The CDR3 contains 12 residues. CDR1 is MNHEY, CDR2 SVGAGI, per germline.

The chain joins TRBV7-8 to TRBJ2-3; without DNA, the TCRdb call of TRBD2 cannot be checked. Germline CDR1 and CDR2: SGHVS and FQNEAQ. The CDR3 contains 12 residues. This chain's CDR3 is CASSRLEDTQYF.

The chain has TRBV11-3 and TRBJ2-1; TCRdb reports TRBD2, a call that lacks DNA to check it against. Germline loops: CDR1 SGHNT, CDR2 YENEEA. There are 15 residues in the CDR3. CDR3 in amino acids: CASSQGLVTYNEQFF.

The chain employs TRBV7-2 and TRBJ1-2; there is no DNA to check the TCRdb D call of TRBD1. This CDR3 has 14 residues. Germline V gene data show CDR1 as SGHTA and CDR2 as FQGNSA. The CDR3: CASSLSRGVDGYTF.

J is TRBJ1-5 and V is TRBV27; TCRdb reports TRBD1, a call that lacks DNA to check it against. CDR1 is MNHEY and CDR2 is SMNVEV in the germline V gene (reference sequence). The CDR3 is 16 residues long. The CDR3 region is CASSPRTGNSNQPQHF.

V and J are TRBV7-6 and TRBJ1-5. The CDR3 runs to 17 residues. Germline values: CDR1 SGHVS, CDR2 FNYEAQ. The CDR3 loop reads CASSLDVGGDSNQPQHF.

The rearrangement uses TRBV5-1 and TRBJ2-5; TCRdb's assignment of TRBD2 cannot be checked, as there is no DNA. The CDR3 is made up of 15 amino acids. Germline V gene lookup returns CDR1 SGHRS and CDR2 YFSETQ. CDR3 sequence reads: CASSRAGLEVKTQYF.

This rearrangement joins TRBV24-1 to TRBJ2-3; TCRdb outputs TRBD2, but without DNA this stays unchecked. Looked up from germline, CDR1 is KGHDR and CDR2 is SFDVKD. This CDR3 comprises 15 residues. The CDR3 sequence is CATSYLAGGPDTQYF.

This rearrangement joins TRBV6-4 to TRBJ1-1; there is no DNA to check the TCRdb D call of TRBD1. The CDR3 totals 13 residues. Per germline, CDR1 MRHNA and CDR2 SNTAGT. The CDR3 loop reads CASRGTSGTEAFF.

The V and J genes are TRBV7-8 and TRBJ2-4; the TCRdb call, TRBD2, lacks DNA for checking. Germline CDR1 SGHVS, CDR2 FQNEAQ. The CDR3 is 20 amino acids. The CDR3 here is CASSLASSGAHQLAKNMQYF.

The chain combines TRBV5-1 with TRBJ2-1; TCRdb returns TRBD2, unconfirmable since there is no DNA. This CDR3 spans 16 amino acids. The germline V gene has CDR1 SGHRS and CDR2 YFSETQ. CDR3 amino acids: CASSLDLAGGPNEQFF.